Listed here are 15 T cell receptor beta chains from one sample, sequenced in a study of T cell responses to AZD1222 COVID-19 vaccine. Sequencing used immunoSEQ multiplex PCR; TCRdb keeps in-frame clones, though not all of them. The table shows 78,000 or so clones, with 88% occurring only once. Sample: peripheral blood, taken on day 0 of AZD1222 vaccination. Source of these receptors: an adult in good health.

In its sample, this clone was seen once. The V call is TRBV6-5, the J call TRBJ2-1; the D gene is possibly TRBD2 (5 bases). This CDR3 has 12 residues. Germline V lookup: CDR1 MNHEY, CDR2 SVGAGI. The ends were cut back, 10 bases at V and 8 bases at J, with 15 bases in the middle. The CDR3 here is CATLRESHEQFF. The DNA of the CDR3 is TGTGCCACCTTGAGGGAGAGCCATGAGCAGTTCTTC.

V gene TRBV6-5 combines with J gene TRBJ1-2; 10 nucleotides match TRBD1. Germline assignment: CDR1 MNHEY and CDR2 SVGAGI. Unmatched junction bases numbered 4, after V lost 4 bases and J lost 8 bases. CDR3 size: 13 residues. The CDR3 DNA is TGTGCCAGCAGTTTCGACAGGGGGCAAGGCTACACCTTC. Translation gives CASSFDRGQGYTF.

The chain is built from TRBV27 and TRBJ1-2; 8 bases agree with TRBD1. V gave up 3 bases and J gave up 7 bases; unmatched junction bases: 1. The germline CDR1 and CDR2 sequences are MNHEY and SMNVEV (reference sequence). CDR3 length: 12 amino acids. The CDR3 nucleotides read TGTGCCAGCAGTTTGACAGGGGCTGGCTACACCTTC. Translation gives CASSLTGAGYTF.

V gene TRBV19 combines with J gene TRBJ2-1, with D possibly being TRBD1 or TRBD2 (6 bases each). The CDR3 is 13 residues long. Germline CDR1 reads LNHDA; CDR2 reads SQIVND (reference sequence). V was pared by 2 bases and J by 7 bases, with 9 bases between. The CDR3: CASSIRGGNEQFF. DNA of the CDR3: TGTGCCAGTAGTATACGAGGGGGGAATGAGCAGTTCTTC. Full variable domain (missing parts from reference TRBV19 and TRBJ2-1): DGGITQSPKYLFRKEGQNVTLSCEQNLNHDAMYWYRQDPGQGLRLIYYSQIVNDFQKGDIAEGYSVSREKKESFPLTVTSAQKNPTAFYLCASSIRGGNEQFFGPGTRLTVL.

This chain uses TRBV9 with TRBJ1-2; maybe TRBD1 (6 bases). Trimming took off 0 bases at V and 3 bases at J, with 24 bases between the two ends. The CDR3 is made up of 19 amino acids. CDR1 is SGDLS, CDR2 YYNGEE, per germline. The CDR3 DNA reads as TGTGCCAGCAGCGTAGGCCCCCTCGGGACAAGGAGTGGGGACTATGGCTACACCTTC. It yields the protein CASSVGPLGTRSGDYGYTF.

In this sample, this clone turned up a few times. The V gene is TRBV24-1, the J gene TRBJ2-1; TRBD2 matches 13 bases. Germline CDR1 and CDR2: KGHDR and SFDVKD. The CDR3 covers 18 residues. Trimming took 4 bases from V and 0 from J; bases not matched to a gene: 5. This CDR3 is CATSDPGLAGSSYNEQFF. CDR3 bases: TGTGCCACCAGTGACCCGGGACTAGCGGGAAGCTCCTACAATGAGCAGTTCTTC.

This chain links TRBV10-3 with TRBJ1-2; TRBD1 agrees at 8 bases. The CDR3 totals 16 residues. Per the germline V gene, CDR1 is ENHRY and CDR2 is SYGVKD. With 6 bases clipped from V and 0 bases from J, the junction kept 9 bases outside the gene matches. CDR3 sequence reads: CAIRPQGATPNYGYTF. In DNA, the CDR3 is TGTGCCATCAGGCCTCAGGGGGCCACCCCTAACTATGGCTACACCTTC.

V usage is TRBV2 and J usage is TRBJ1-3; D gene unclear. CDR3 size: 15 residues. CDR1 and CDR2 from the germline V gene are SNHLY and FYNNEI. Trimming cost V 3 bases and J 0 bases, with 9 bases left between them. CDR3 DNA sequence: TGTGCCAGCAGTGACACTCCCGCCTCTGGAAACACCATATATTTT. This encodes CASSDTPASGNTIYF.

The count of this clone is one. V is TRBV5-1 and J is TRBJ1-6; the match to TRBD1 covers 8 bases. The CDR3 sequence is 16 residues long. Germline lookup yields CDR1 SGHRS and CDR2 YFSETQ. J gave up 4 bases and V 2 bases, and 5 bases lay outside the gene matches. Here the CDR3 reads CASSFTGGSYNSPLHF. In DNA form, the CDR3 reads TGCGCCAGCAGCTTCACAGGGGGTAGTTATAATTCACCCCTCCACTTT.

This clone was found once. This chain joins TRBV5-5 and TRBJ2-5; possibly TRBD2 for D (6 bases). CDR3 size: 18 residues. V shed 4 bases and J shed 3 bases, with 25 bases lying between them. CDR1 is SGHKS, CDR2 YYEKEE, per germline (reference sequence). The CDR3 DNA follows: TGTGCCAGCAGCCCCCTCCCTTACAACCTGGGGGGAGAAGAGACCCAGTACTTC. Amino acids: CASSPLPYNLGGEETQYF.

The gene calls are TRBV19 and TRBJ2-7; 7 bases fit TRBD1. Per the germline V gene, CDR1 is LNHDA and CDR2 is SQIVND (reference sequence). CDR3 length: 13 amino acids. V dropped 8 bases and J dropped 6; count of bases not matched to a gene: 10. The CDR3 loop reads CASQVRSGGEQYF. The CDR3 region has the DNA TGTGCCAGTCAAGTTCGATCAGGGGGCGAGCAGTACTTC. Supplemented by reference TRBV19 and TRBJ2-7, the full variable domain reads DGGITQSPKYLFRKEGQNVTLSCEQNLNHDAMYWYRQDPGQGLRLIYYSQIVNDFQKGDIAEGYSVSREKKESFPLTVTSAQKNPTAFYLCASQVRSGGEQYFGPGTRLTVT.

V is TRBV5-1 and J is TRBJ2-1, with 9 bases fitting TRBD1. V shed 3 bases, J shed 0 bases, and the junction held 13 bases outside the gene matches. CDR1 is SGHRS and CDR2 is YFSETQ in the germline V gene. This CDR3 spans 19 amino acids. The CDR3 sequence is CASSSYTLQTGGSYNEQFF. The CDR3 DNA reads as TGCGCCAGCAGCTCCTATACTCTGCAGACAGGGGGCTCCTACAATGAGCAGTTCTTC.

The gene calls are TRBV6-6 and TRBJ1-1, with D unclear. Germline V CDR1 and CDR2: MNHNY, SVGAGI (reference sequence). Trimming took off 0 bases at V and 0 bases at J, with 8 bases between the two ends. The CDR3 loop spans 15 amino acids. For the CDR3, the DNA is TGTGCCAGCAGTTACTCGGTCAGCATGAACACTGAAGCTTTCTTT. Residues: CASSYSVSMNTEAFF.

With regard to this clone: This sample includes further DNA sequences coding for the same CDR3. The chain carries TRBV5-4 and TRBJ1-4, with D unresolved. V was clipped by 3 bases and J by 0 bases, with 3 bases between them. Germline V gene data show CDR1 as SGHNT and CDR2 as YYREEE (reference sequence). This CDR3 spans 13 amino acids. In DNA form, the CDR3 reads TGTGCCAGCAGCTCCCCAACTAATGAAAAACTGTTTTTT. Amino acids: CASSSPTNEKLFF.

The chain uses TRBV19 and TRBJ1-5; D not resolved. Germline CDR1 reads LNHDA; CDR2 reads SQIVND (reference sequence). The CDR3 is 15 residues long. V gave up 2 bases and J gave up 3 bases, with 11 bases separating them. CDR3: CASSIWGAINQPQHF. As DNA, the CDR3 is TGTGCCAGTAGTATATGGGGAGCAATCAATCAGCCCCAGCATTTT. Complete variable domain (other parts from reference TRBV19 and TRBJ1-5): DGGITQSPKYLFRKEGQNVTLSCEQNLNHDAMYWYRQDPGQGLRLIYYSQIVNDFQKGDIAEGYSVSREKKESFPLTVTSAQKNPTAFYLCASSIWGAINQPQHFGDGTRLSIL.